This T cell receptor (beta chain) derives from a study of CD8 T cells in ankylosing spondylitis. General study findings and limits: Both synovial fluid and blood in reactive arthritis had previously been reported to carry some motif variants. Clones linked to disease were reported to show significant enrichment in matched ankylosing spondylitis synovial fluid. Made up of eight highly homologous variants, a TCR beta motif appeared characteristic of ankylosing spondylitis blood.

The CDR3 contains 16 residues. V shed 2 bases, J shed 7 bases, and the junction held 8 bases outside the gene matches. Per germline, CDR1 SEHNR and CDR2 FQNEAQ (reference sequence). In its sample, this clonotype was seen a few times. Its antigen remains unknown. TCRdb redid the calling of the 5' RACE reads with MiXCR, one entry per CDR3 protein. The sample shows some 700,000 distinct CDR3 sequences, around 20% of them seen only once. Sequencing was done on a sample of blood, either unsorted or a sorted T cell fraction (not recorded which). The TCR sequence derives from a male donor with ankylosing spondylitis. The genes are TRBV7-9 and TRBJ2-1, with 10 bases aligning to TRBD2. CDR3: CASSLLSGGAGNEQFF. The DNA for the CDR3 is TGTGCCAGCAGCTTATTGAGCGGGGGGGCGGGGAATGAGCAGTTCTTC.